Listed below are T cell receptor beta chains from one sample, sequenced in a study of CD4 T cells in relation to SARS-CoV-2 and coronaviruses. No cognate antigen is known for these TCRs. Assay used: immunoSEQ multiplex PCR; TCRdb lists only in-frame clones, some missing. The sample consists of 40,000 to 50,000 clones, under 90% of them appearing once. Sample: naive CD4+ T cells from PBMCs, cultured in vitro. These receptors all stem from an adult with COVID-19. CDR3s include the opening cysteine and the closing phenylalanine or tryptophan. The order of the fields is V gene, D gene, clone size, J gene, CDR3 protein, CDR3 DNA. The D gene is left open where the match is weak. Where a row states a size, it is once, few, many or the class of an expanded clone; other rows omit it.

v_gene: TRBV6-2/TRBV6-3
d_gene: .
abundance: .
j_gene: TRBJ2-7
CDR3aa: CASSYSQDNSYEQYF
CDR3nt: TGTGCCAGCAGTTACTCCCAGGACAACTCCTACGAGCAGTACTTC

v_gene: TRBV6-2/TRBV6-3
d_gene: .
abundance: .
j_gene: TRBJ2-1
CDR3aa: CASSGRGPQGIF
CDR3nt: TGTGCCAGCAGCGGACGGGGGCCGCAGGGGATCTTC

v_gene: TRBV6-5
d_gene: TRBD1
abundance: .
j_gene: TRBJ2-3
CDR3aa: CASSRGLGTDTQYF
CDR3nt: TGTGCCAGCAGCAGGGGGCTTGGCACAGATACGCAGTATTTT

v_gene: TRBV6-2/TRBV6-3
d_gene: .
abundance: .
j_gene: TRBJ2-1
CDR3aa: CASSDGGAAYNEQFF
CDR3nt: TGTGCCAGCAGCGACGGCGGGGCCGCCTACAATGAGCAGTTCTTC

v_gene: TRBV19
d_gene: .
abundance: .
j_gene: TRBJ1-2
CDR3aa: CASTVTTANYGYTF
CDR3nt: TGTGCCAGTACCGTGACAACAGCTAACTATGGCTACACCTTC

v_gene: TRBV12-3/TRBV12-4
d_gene: .
abundance: .
j_gene: TRBJ2-1
CDR3aa: CASRGLLNEQFF
CDR3nt: TGTGCCAGCAGGGGGCTTCTGAATGAGCAGTTCTTC

v_gene: TRBV2
d_gene: .
abundance: few
j_gene: TRBJ1-5
CDR3aa: CASSEGSRMGKPQHF
CDR3nt: TGTGCCAGCAGTGAGGGCAGTAGAATGGGCAAGCCCCAGCATTTT

v_gene: TRBV5-1
d_gene: .
abundance: .
j_gene: TRBJ1-2
CDR3aa: CASSLGGEYYGYTF
CDR3nt: TGCGCCAGCAGCTTGGGAGGTGAATACTATGGCTACACCTTC

v_gene: TRBV7-2
d_gene: .
abundance: .
j_gene: TRBJ2-7
CDR3aa: CASSPASYEQYF
CDR3nt: TGTGCCAGCAGCCCAGCGTCGTACGAGCAGTACTTC

v_gene: TRBV6-2/TRBV6-3
d_gene: .
abundance: .
j_gene: TRBJ2-1
CDR3aa: CASSYSLDEQFF
CDR3nt: TGTGCCAGCAGTTACTCGCTGGATGAGCAGTTCTTC

v_gene: TRBV3-1/TRBV3-2
d_gene: TRBD2
abundance: .
j_gene: TRBJ2-7
CDR3aa: CASSHLREFNEQYF
CDR3nt: TGTGCCAGCAGCCACTTGCGGGAGTTCAACGAGCAGTACTTC

v_gene: TRBV6-5
d_gene: .
abundance: .
j_gene: TRBJ1-1
CDR3aa: CASTDLNTEAFF
CDR3nt: TGTGCCAGCACAGACTTGAACACTGAAGCTTTCTTT

v_gene: TRBV2
d_gene: .
abundance: .
j_gene: TRBJ1-5
CDR3aa: CASRAEWDQPQHF
CDR3nt: TGTGCCAGCAGAGCGGAATGGGATCAGCCCCAGCATTTT

v_gene: TRBV28
d_gene: .
abundance: .
j_gene: TRBJ2-7
CDR3aa: CASSLSEFGEQYF
CDR3nt: TGTGCCAGCAGTTTATCGGAATTCGGCGAGCAGTACTTC

v_gene: TRBV11-3
d_gene: .
abundance: few
j_gene: TRBJ2-1
CDR3aa: CASSPWTDTNEQFF
CDR3nt: TGTGCCAGCAGCCCATGGACAGATACAAATGAGCAGTTCTTC

v_gene: TRBV25-1
d_gene: .
abundance: .
j_gene: TRBJ2-5
CDR3aa: CASSDLGTGQETQYF
CDR3nt: TGTGCCAGCAGTGATTTAGGTACAGGACAAGAGACCCAGTACTTC

v_gene: TRBV28
d_gene: .
abundance: .
j_gene: TRBJ1-1
CDR3aa: CASTLNRDTEAFF
CDR3nt: TGTGCCAGCACCCTGAACAGGGACACTGAAGCTTTCTTT

v_gene: TRBV19
d_gene: TRBD1
abundance: few
j_gene: TRBJ2-7
CDR3aa: CATSGGPGVEQYF
CDR3nt: TGTGCCACCTCAGGGGGCCCTGGAGTGGAGCAGTACTTC

v_gene: TRBV7-2
d_gene: .
abundance: .
j_gene: TRBJ2-7
CDR3aa: CASSLASPRTYEQYF
CDR3nt: TGTGCCAGCAGCTTAGCAAGTCCGCGGACCTACGAGCAGTACTTC

v_gene: TRBV27
d_gene: .
abundance: .
j_gene: TRBJ2-3
CDR3aa: CASSLGRGTYTDTQYF
CDR3nt: TGTGCCAGCAGTTTGGGAAGGGGGACTTACACAGATACGCAGTATTTT

v_gene: TRBV7-9
d_gene: TRBD2
abundance: few
j_gene: TRBJ2-1
CDR3aa: CASSSGGVAGAWEQFF
CDR3nt: TGTGCCAGCAGCTCTGGAGGGGTAGCGGGAGCTTGGGAGCAGTTCTTC

v_gene: TRBV30
d_gene: .
abundance: .
j_gene: TRBJ2-5
CDR3aa: CAWSVGGEETQYF
CDR3nt: TGTGCCTGGAGTGTGGGGGGCGAAGAGACCCAGTACTTC

v_gene: TRBV7-2
d_gene: TRBD2
abundance: .
j_gene: TRBJ2-5
CDR3aa: CASSSGTSQETQYF
CDR3nt: TGTGCCAGCAGCTCCGGGACTAGCCAGGAGACCCAGTACTTC

v_gene: TRBV7-9
d_gene: .
abundance: .
j_gene: TRBJ2-3
CDR3aa: CASSLSLAGEVTDTQYF
CDR3nt: TGTGCCAGCAGCTTATCTTTGGCGGGTGAGGTGACAGATACGCAGTATTTT

v_gene: TRBV5-1
d_gene: TRBD2
abundance: once
j_gene: TRBJ2-5
CDR3aa: CASRGTSGRETQYF
CDR3nt: TGCGCCAGCAGGGGGACTAGCGGGAGAGAGACCCAGTACTTC

v_gene: TRBV7-8
d_gene: .
abundance: .
j_gene: TRBJ1-5
CDR3aa: CASSPGVGAQPQHF
CDR3nt: TGTGCCAGCAGCCCAGGGGTGGGAGCTCAGCCCCAGCATTTT

v_gene: TRBV3-1/TRBV3-2
d_gene: TRBD1
abundance: once
j_gene: TRBJ2-1
CDR3aa: CASSQPGQVNEQFF
CDR3nt: TGTGCCAGCAGCCAACCAGGACAGGTCAATGAGCAGTTCTTC

v_gene: TRBV30
d_gene: .
abundance: .
j_gene: TRBJ1-5
CDR3aa: CAWSGQRNQPQHF
CDR3nt: TGTGCCTGGAGTGGGCAGCGCAATCAGCCCCAGCATTTT

v_gene: TRBV12-3/TRBV12-4
d_gene: .
abundance: .
j_gene: TRBJ2-1
CDR3aa: CASSPTNEQFF
CDR3nt: TGTGCCAGCAGTCCGACCAATGAGCAGTTCTTC

v_gene: TRBV19
d_gene: .
abundance: .
j_gene: TRBJ2-3
CDR3aa: CASSIKRDLWSTDTQYF
CDR3nt: TGTGCCAGTAGTATAAAGAGGGACCTCTGGAGTACAGATACGCAGTATTTT

v_gene: TRBV7-8
d_gene: TRBD2
abundance: .
j_gene: TRBJ2-7
CDR3aa: CASSRAGGHQLRDEQYF
CDR3nt: TGTGCCAGCAGCCGAGCGGGAGGGCACCAGTTAAGGGACGAGCAGTACTTC

v_gene: TRBV4-2
d_gene: .
abundance: .
j_gene: TRBJ2-3
CDR3aa: CASSQGASTDTQYF
CDR3nt: TGTGCCAGCAGCCAAGGGGCGAGCACAGATACGCAGTATTTT

v_gene: TRBV4-2
d_gene: .
abundance: .
j_gene: TRBJ2-2
CDR3aa: CASSRGVAGELFF
CDR3nt: TGTGCCAGCAGCCGGGGGGTTGCCGGGGAGCTGTTTTTT

v_gene: TRBV6-2/TRBV6-3
d_gene: .
abundance: few
j_gene: TRBJ2-1
CDR3aa: CASSGGWGRDQNNEQFF
CDR3nt: TGTGCCAGCAGTGGAGGCTGGGGCCGCGACCAAAACAATGAGCAGTTCTTC

v_gene: TRBV28
d_gene: TRBD2
abundance: .
j_gene: TRBJ2-3
CDR3aa: CASNVAGAQTYPSTDTQYF
CDR3nt: TGTGCCAGCAACGTAGCGGGAGCGCAAACTTATCCTAGCACAGATACGCAGTATTTT

v_gene: TRBV11-2
d_gene: .
abundance: .
j_gene: TRBJ1-2
CDR3aa: CASSKVSGTAYGYTF
CDR3nt: TGTGCCAGCAGCAAAGTTTCCGGGACTGCATATGGCTACACCTTC

v_gene: TRBV6-5
d_gene: .
abundance: .
j_gene: TRBJ1-3
CDR3aa: CATQSGGNTIYF
CDR3nt: TGTGCCACTCAGTCGGGGGGAAACACCATATATTTT

v_gene: TRBV5-1
d_gene: TRBD1
abundance: .
j_gene: TRBJ2-1
CDR3aa: CASSLADRSSYNEQFF
CDR3nt: TGCGCCAGCAGCTTGGCGGACAGGAGCTCCTACAATGAGCAGTTCTTC

v_gene: TRBV28
d_gene: .
abundance: .
j_gene: TRBJ2-1
CDR3aa: CASSSGAWGNEQFF
CDR3nt: TGTGCCAGCAGCTCAGGGGCCTGGGGCAATGAGCAGTTCTTC

v_gene: TRBV11-1
d_gene: .
abundance: .
j_gene: TRBJ2-7
CDR3aa: CASSLGRPGPYEQYF
CDR3nt: TGTGCCAGCAGCCTAGGCCGACCAGGCCCCTACGAGCAGTACTTC

v_gene: TRBV5-6
d_gene: .
abundance: .
j_gene: TRBJ2-5
CDR3aa: CASSFLVGQRETQYF
CDR3nt: TGTGCCAGCAGCTTCCTTGTAGGGCAGAGAGAGACCCAGTACTTC

v_gene: TRBV19
d_gene: TRBD1
abundance: .
j_gene: TRBJ1-5
CDR3aa: CASSIGRQGDQPQHF
CDR3nt: TGTGCCAGTAGTATAGGGAGACAGGGGGATCAGCCCCAGCATTTT

v_gene: TRBV3-1/TRBV3-2
d_gene: .
abundance: .
j_gene: TRBJ2-1
CDR3aa: CASSETGGGYNEQFF
CDR3nt: TGTGCCAGCAGCGAAACCGGGGGAGGTTACAATGAGCAGTTCTTC

v_gene: TRBV6-6
d_gene: .
abundance: .
j_gene: TRBJ1-1
CDR3aa: CASSYGPNTEAFF
CDR3nt: TGTGCCAGCAGTTACGGTCCGAACACTGAAGCTTTCTTT

v_gene: TRBV27
d_gene: .
abundance: .
j_gene: TRBJ2-5
CDR3aa: CASSPAGTPEPQETQYF
CDR3nt: TGTGCCAGCAGTCCCGCCGGGACTCCCGAACCCCAGGAGACCCAGTACTTC

v_gene: TRBV28
d_gene: TRBD2
abundance: .
j_gene: TRBJ2-1
CDR3aa: CASSAERTSGYNEQFF
CDR3nt: TGTGCCAGCAGCGCCGAAAGGACTAGCGGGTACAATGAGCAGTTCTTC

v_gene: TRBV20-1
d_gene: TRBD2
abundance: .
j_gene: TRBJ2-7
CDR3aa: CSASRTSGRVQYF
CDR3nt: TGCAGTGCTAGTAGGACTAGCGGGAGGGTGCAGTACTTC

v_gene: TRBV20-1
d_gene: .
abundance: .
j_gene: TRBJ2-1
CDR3aa: CSARDIYEQFF
CDR3nt: TGCAGTGCTAGAGACATCTATGAGCAGTTCTTC

v_gene: TRBV30
d_gene: .
abundance: .
j_gene: TRBJ2-7
CDR3aa: CAWSVLLAAYEQYF
CDR3nt: TGTGCCTGGAGTGTACTTCTAGCCGCCTACGAGCAGTACTTC

v_gene: TRBV7-7
d_gene: TRBD2
abundance: .
j_gene: TRBJ2-2
CDR3aa: CASSAGPGQRDGTGELFF
CDR3nt: TGTGCTAGCAGCGCGGGACCGGGCCAGCGGGATGGCACCGGGGAGCTGTTTTTT

v_gene: TRBV7-9
d_gene: TRBD1
abundance: .
j_gene: TRBJ1-2
CDR3aa: CASSPPPGQGGGYTF
CDR3nt: TGTGCCAGCAGCCCCCCTCCGGGACAGGGTGGCGGCTACACCTTC

v_gene: TRBV9
d_gene: .
abundance: .
j_gene: TRBJ1-5
CDR3aa: CASSVVEVGGVNQPQHF
CDR3nt: TGTGCCAGCAGCGTAGTCGAGGTCGGGGGGGTAAATCAGCCCCAGCATTTT

v_gene: TRBV5-1
d_gene: TRBD2
abundance: .
j_gene: TRBJ2-1
CDR3aa: CASSLFAGGNEQFF
CDR3nt: TGCGCCAGCAGCTTGTTCGCGGGAGGGAATGAGCAGTTCTTC

v_gene: TRBV7-3
d_gene: .
abundance: once
j_gene: TRBJ2-7
CDR3aa: CASSRPSQGTDLSEQYF
CDR3nt: TGTGCCAGCAGCCGACCCAGCCAGGGGACCGACCTGAGCGAGCAGTACTTC